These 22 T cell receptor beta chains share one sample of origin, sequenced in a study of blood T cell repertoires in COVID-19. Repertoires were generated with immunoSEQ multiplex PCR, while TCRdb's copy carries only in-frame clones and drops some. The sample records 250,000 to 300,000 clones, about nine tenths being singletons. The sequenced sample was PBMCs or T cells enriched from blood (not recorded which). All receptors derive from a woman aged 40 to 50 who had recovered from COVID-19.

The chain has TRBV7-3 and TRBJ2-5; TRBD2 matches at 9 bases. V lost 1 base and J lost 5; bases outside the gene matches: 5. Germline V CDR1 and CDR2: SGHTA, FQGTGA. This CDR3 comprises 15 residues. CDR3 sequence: CASSLSGGAFETQYF. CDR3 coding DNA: TGTGCCAGCAGCTTAAGCGGGGGGGCCTTTGAGACCCAGTACTTC. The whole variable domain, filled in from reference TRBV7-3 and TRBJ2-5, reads GAGVSQTPSNKVTEKGKYVELRCDPISGHTALYWYRQSLGQGPEFLIYFQGTGAADDSGLPNDRFFAVRPEGSVSTLKIQRTERGDSAVYLCASSLSGGAFETQYFGPGTRLLVL.

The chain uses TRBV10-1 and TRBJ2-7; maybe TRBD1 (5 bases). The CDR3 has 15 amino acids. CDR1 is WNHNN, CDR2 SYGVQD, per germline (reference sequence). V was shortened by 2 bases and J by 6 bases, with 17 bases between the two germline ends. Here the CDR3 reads CASSERPGRTGEQYF. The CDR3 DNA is TGCGCCAGCAGTGAGCGGCCAGGGCGAACGGGCGAGCAGTACTTC.

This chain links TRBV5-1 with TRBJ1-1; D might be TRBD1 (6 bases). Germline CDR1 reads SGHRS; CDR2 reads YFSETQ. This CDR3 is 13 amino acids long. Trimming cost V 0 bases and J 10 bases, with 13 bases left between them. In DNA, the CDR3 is TGCGCCAGCAGCTTGGGGGTACAGGGACGAGCTTTCTTT. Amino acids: CASSLGVQGRAFF.

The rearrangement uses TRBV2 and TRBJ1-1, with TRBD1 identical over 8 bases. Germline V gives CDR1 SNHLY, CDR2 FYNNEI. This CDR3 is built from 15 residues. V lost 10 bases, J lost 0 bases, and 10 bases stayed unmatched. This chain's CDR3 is CAILPQGGMNTEAFF. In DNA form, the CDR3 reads TGTGCCATCCTACCACAGGGGGGCATGAACACTGAAGCTTTCTTT.

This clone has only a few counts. CDR3 in amino acids: CASSRRRENTEAFF. CDR3 bases: TGTGCCAGCAGCCGGAGGCGGGAGAACACTGAAGCTTTCTTT. The chain is built from TRBV5-6 and TRBJ1-1, with D uncertain. Germline-derived CDR1 and CDR2 are SGHDT and YYEEEE. The CDR3 extends over 14 amino acids. The V end was cut by 4 bases, the J end by 1 base, with 11 bases between.

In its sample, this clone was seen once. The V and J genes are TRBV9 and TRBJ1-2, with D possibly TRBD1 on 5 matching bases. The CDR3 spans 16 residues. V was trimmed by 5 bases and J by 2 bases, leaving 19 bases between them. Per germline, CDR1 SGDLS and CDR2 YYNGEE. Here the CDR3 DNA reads TGTGCCAGCAGGATCGGGGTGGGGGGAGGCAACTATGGCTACACCTTC. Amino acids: CASRIGVGGGNYGYTF.

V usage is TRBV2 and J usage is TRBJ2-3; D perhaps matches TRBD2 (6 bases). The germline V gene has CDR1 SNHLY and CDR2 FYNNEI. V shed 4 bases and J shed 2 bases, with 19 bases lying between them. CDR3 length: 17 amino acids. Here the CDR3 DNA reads TGTGCCAGCAGTGGGGGACTCGGGACCACATCCACAGATACGCAGTATTTT. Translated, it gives CASSGGLGTTSTDTQYF.

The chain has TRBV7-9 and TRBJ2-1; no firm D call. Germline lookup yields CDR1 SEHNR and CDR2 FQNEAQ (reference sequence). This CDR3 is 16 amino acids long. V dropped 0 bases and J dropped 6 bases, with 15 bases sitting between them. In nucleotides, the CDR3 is TGTGCCAGCAGCTTAGCGTATGCGTGGCAGGTCAATGAGCAGTTCTTC. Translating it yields CASSLAYAWQVNEQFF.

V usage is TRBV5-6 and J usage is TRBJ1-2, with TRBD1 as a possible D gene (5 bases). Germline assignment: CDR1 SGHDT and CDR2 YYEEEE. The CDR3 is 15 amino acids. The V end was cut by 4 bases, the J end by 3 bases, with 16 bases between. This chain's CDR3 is CASSTPGINDYGYTF. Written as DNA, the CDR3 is TGTGCCAGCAGCACCCCAGGGATTAATGACTATGGCTACACCTTC.

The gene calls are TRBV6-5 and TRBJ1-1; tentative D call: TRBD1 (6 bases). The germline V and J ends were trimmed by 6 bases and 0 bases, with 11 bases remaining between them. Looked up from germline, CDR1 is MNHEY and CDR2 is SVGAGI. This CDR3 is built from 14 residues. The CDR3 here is CASSPGAMNTEAFF. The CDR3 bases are TGTGCCAGCAGCCCAGGGGCGATGAACACTGAAGCTTTCTTT.

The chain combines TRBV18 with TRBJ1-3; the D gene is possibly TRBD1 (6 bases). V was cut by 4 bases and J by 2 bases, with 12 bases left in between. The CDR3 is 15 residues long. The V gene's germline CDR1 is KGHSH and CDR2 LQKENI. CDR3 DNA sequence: TGTGCCAGCTCACACTCTACAGGGACTGGAAACACCATATATTTT. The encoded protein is CASSHSTGTGNTIYF.

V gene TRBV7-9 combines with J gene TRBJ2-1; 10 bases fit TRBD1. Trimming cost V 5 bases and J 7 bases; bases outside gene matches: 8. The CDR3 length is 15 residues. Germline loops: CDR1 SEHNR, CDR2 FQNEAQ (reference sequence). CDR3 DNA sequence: TGTGCCAGCAGCCTGCCGGGACAGGGGCTGAATGAGCAGTTCTTC. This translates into CASSLPGQGLNEQFF.

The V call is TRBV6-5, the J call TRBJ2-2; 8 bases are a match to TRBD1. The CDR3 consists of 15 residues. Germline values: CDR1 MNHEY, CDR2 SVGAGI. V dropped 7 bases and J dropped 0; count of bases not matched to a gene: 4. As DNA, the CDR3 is TGTGCCAGCACCCTGGACAGGGCGAACACCGGGGAGCTGTTTTTT. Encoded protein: CASTLDRANTGELFF.

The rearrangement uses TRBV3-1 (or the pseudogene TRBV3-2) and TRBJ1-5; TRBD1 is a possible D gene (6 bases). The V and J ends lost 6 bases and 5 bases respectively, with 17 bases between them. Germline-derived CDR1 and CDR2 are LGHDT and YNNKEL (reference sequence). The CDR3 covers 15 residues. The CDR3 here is CASSPSNAGDQPQHF. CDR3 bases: TGTGCCAGCAGTCCCTCTAATGCAGGGGATCAGCCCCAGCATTTT.

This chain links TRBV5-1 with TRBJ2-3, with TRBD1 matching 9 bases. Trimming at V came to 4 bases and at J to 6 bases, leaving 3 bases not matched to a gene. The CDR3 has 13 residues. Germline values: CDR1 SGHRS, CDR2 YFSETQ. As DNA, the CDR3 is TGCGCCAGCAGCCGGACAGGGGAGGATACGCAGTATTTT. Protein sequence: CASSRTGEDTQYF.

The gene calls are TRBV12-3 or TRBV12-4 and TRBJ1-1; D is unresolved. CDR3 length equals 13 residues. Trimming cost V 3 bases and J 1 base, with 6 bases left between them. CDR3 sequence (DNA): TGTGCCAGCAGTTTTAAGCCGAACACTGAAGCTTTCTTT. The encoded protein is CASSFKPNTEAFF.

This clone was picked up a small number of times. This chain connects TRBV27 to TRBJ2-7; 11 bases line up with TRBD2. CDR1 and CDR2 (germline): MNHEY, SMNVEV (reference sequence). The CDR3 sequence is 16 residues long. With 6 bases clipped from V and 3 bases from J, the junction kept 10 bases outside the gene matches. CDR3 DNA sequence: TGTGCCAGCAGCCGTAGCGGGAGGGCCGTTGTCTACGAGCAGTACTTC. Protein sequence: CASSRSGRAVVYEQYF.

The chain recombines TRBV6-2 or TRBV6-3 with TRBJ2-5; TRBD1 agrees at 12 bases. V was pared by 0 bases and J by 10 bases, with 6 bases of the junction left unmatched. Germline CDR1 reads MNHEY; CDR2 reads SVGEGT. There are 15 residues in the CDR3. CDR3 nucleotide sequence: TGTGCCAGCAGTTACTCAGGGACAGGGGGCTCTCTCCAGTACTTC. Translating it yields CASSYSGTGGSLQYF.

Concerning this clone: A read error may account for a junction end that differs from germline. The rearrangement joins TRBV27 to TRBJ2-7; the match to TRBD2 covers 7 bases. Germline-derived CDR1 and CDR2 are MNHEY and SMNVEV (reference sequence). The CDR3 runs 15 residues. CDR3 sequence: CASSLSAGPSYEQYF. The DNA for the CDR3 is TGTGCCAGCAGTCTATCAGCGGGACCTTCCTACGAGCAGTACTTC.

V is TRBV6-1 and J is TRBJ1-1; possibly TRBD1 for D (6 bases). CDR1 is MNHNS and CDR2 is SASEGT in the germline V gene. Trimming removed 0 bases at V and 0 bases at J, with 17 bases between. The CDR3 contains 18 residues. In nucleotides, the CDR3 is TGTGCCAGCAGTGAAGCGCTAAGGGGGGGCCCCTTGAACACTGAAGCTTTCTTT. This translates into CASSEALRGGPLNTEAFF.

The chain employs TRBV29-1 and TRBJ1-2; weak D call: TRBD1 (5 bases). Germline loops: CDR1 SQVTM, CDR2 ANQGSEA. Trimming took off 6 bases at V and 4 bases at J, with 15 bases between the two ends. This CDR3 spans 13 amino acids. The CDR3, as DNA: TGCAGCGTAGACCGACAGAGCCTCTATGGCTACACCTTC. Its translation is CSVDRQSLYGYTF.

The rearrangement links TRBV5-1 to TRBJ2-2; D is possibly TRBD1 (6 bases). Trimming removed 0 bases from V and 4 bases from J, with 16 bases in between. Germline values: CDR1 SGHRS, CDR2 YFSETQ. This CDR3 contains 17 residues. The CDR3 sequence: CASSLGLRTATTGELFF. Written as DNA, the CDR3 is TGCGCCAGCAGCTTGGGATTGAGGACAGCGACCACCGGGGAGCTGTTTTTT.